The next 10 T cell receptor beta chains were all read from a single sample in a study of shared clonotypes between healthy human individuals (dated by TCRdb to between 2020 and 2021). Library preparation employed the immunoSEQ multiplex PCR assay. Sourced from immuneACCESS, this table was stored by TCRdb with only in-frame sequences that have V and J called. A share of the clones is absent; for the studies checked, an unresolved V gene accounts for under half, and the remainder has no known explanation. The table for this sample lists around 2.5 million clones; over 85% of them were counted only once. Of the sample, about 0.34% falls within the top ten clones. The sequenced sample was naive CD4+ T cells from PBMCs. Interpreted using the paper, the cell subset or site label stands for: CD45RA+ positively selected. The receptors come from a man younger than 35 in good health. Some clones in this sample may be carry-over from other donors' samples.

CDR3 residues: CASSSPGTMNSPLHF. In nucleotides, the CDR3 is TGTGCCAGCAGTAGCCCCGGGACAATGAATTCACCCCTCCACTTT. The V call is TRBV6-5, the J call TRBJ1-6; maybe TRBD1 (6 bases). From germline, CDR1 is MNHEY and CDR2 SVGAGI. The CDR3 consists of 15 residues. With 5 bases removed from V and 7 bases from J, the gap between germline ends came to 15 bases.

The chain is built from TRBV29-1 and TRBJ2-5; the match to TRBD1 covers 8 bases. CDR1 SQVTM and CDR2 ANQGSEA come from the germline V gene. V shed 7 bases, J shed 5 bases, and the junction held 6 bases outside the gene matches. CDR3 length: 12 amino acids. The chain's CDR3 is CSATGGPETQYF. DNA for the CDR3: TGCAGCGCTACAGGGGGACCCGAGACCCAGTACTTC. Looking up the rest from reference TRBV29-1 and TRBJ2-5 gives the full variable domain: SAVISQKPSRDICQRGTSLTIQCQVDSQVTMMFWYRQQPGQSLTLIATANQGSEATYESGFVIDKFPISRPNLTFSTLTVSNMSPEDSSIYLCSATGGPETQYFGPGTRLLVL.

As to this clone: Other DNA sequences in this specimen translate into the identical CDR3. V and J are TRBV5-1 and TRBJ2-2; 7 bases agree with TRBD1. Losses at the gene ends were 0 bases for V and 6 bases for J; bases not matched to a gene: 2. CDR1 and CDR2 from the germline V gene are SGHRS and YFSETQ. This CDR3 has 14 residues. Here the CDR3 reads CASSLGQGAGELFF. CDR3 nucleotides: TGCGCCAGCAGCTTGGGACAGGGTGCCGGGGAGCTGTTTTTT.

The V and J genes are TRBV18 and TRBJ1-4; possible D gene TRBD1, 5 bases. The CDR3 contains 18 residues. Germline V gene data show CDR1 as KGHSH and CDR2 as LQKENI. V dropped 3 bases and J dropped 3 bases, with 20 bases sitting between them. CDR3 sequence reads: CASSPSAGKGAANEKLFF. As DNA, the CDR3 is TGTGCCAGCTCACCTTCGGCAGGGAAAGGTGCAGCTAATGAAAAACTGTTTTTT. Full variable domain (missing parts from reference TRBV18 and TRBJ1-4): NAGVMQNPRHLVRRRGQEARLRCSPMKGHSHVYWYRQLPEEGLKFMVYLQKENIIDESGMPKERFSAEFPKEGPSILRIQQVVRGDSAAYFCASSPSAGKGAANEKLFFGSGTQLSVL.

V is TRBV18 and J is TRBJ2-1; 8 bases are shared with TRBD2. Per the germline V gene, CDR1 is KGHSH and CDR2 is LQKENI. Losses at the gene ends were 3 bases for V and 1 base for J; bases not matched to a gene: 11. This CDR3 has 18 residues. In nucleotides, the CDR3 is TGTGCCAGCTCACCCCAGCGCGGGAGGAAAGGGTCCTACAATGAGCAGTTCTTC. Residues: CASSPQRGRKGSYNEQFF.

This chain uses TRBV2 with TRBJ2-1; weak D call: TRBD2 (6 bases). The CDR3 is 14 amino acids. Trimming pared 8 bases from V and 2 bases from J, leaving 13 bases between. Germline values: CDR1 SNHLY, CDR2 FYNNEI. The CDR3 reads CASGSGGPYNEQFF. As DNA, the CDR3 is TGTGCCAGCGGCTCCGGGGGACCCTACAATGAGCAGTTCTTC.

This clone was recorded only once. The chain employs TRBV4-1 and TRBJ1-2, with a weak D call TRBD1 (5 bases). Trimming stripped 0 bases from V and 8 bases from J, with 22 bases between. The CDR3 totals 17 residues. CDR1 and CDR2 from the germline V gene are MGHRA and YSYEKL. The CDR3 sequence is CASSQEGQGAGLKGYTF. The CDR3 DNA follows: TGCGCCAGCAGCCAAGAAGGTCAAGGGGCGGGTCTAAAGGGCTACACCTTC.

A remark on this clone: Different DNA sequences within this sample yield the same CDR3. The chain employs TRBV28 and TRBJ1-1, with D possibly TRBD1 on 5 matching bases. Trimming left V 2 bases short and J 2 bases short, with 9 bases between. Germline V gene sequence: CDR1 MDHEN, CDR2 SYDVKM. There are 14 residues in the CDR3. CDR3 sequence reads: CASSLLGENTEAFF. CDR3 in DNA: TGTGCCAGCAGTTTACTAGGGGAAAACACTGAAGCTTTCTTT.

Of note for this clone: This specimen includes other DNA sequences encoding the same CDR3. This rearrangement joins TRBV7-2 to TRBJ1-5; unclear D gene. V lost 3 bases and J lost 2, with 5 bases in between. The CDR3 extends over 13 amino acids. CDR1 and CDR2 from the germline V gene are SGHTA and FQGNSA. The CDR3, as DNA: TGTGCCAGCAGCTTTACAGGCAATCAGCCCCAGCATTTT. This gives the protein CASSFTGNQPQHF.

The rearrangement joins TRBV28 to TRBJ1-1, with D hard to call. The CDR3 covers 11 residues. V lost 5 bases and J 10 bases, leaving 11 bases between the germline ends. Germline values: CDR1 MDHEN, CDR2 SYDVKM. In DNA, the CDR3 is TGTGCCAGCAGTCTCCCCAATCGAGCTTTCTTT. Its translation: CASSLPNRAFF.